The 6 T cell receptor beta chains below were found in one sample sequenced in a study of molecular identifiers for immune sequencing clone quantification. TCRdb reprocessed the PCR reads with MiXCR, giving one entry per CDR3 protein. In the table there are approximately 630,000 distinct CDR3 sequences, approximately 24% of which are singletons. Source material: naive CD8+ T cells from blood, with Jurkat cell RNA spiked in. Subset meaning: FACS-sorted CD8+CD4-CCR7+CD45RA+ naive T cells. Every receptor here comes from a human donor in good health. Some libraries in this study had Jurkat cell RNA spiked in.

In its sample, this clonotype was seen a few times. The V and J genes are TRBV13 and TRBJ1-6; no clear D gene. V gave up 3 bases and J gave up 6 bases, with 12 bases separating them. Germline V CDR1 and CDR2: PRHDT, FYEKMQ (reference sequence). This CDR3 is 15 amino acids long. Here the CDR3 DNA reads TGTGCCAGCAGCTTGGGAGGGTATCGTAATTCACCCCTCCACTTT. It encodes CASSLGGYRNSPLHF.

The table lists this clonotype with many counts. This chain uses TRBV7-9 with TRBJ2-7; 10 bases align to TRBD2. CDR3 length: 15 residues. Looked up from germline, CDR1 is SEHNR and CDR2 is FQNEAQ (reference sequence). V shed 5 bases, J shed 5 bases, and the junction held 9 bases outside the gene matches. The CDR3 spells CASSPGTSEQNEQYF. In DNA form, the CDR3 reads TGTGCCAGCAGCCCTGGGACTAGCGAACAAAACGAGCAGTACTTC.

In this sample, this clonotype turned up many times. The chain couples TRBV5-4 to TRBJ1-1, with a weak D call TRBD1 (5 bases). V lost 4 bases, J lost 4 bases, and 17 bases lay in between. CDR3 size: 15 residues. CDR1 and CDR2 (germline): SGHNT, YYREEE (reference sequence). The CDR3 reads CASSEDGERGTEAFF. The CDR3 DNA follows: TGTGCCAGCAGCGAGGACGGAGAAAGGGGCACTGAAGCTTTCTTT.

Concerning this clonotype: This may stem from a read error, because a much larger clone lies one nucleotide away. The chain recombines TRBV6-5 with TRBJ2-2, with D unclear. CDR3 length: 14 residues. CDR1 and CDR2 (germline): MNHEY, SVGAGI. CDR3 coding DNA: TGTGCCGGCAGTTACAGCCCGAACACCGGGGAGCTGTTTTTT. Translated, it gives CAGSYSPNTGELFF.

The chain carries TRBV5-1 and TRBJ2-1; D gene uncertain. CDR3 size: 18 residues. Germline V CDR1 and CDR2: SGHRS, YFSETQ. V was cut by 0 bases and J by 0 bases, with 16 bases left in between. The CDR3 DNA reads TGCGCCAGCAGCTTGGATGGCAGGCGAACCTCCTCCTACAATGAGCAGTTCTTC. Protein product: CASSLDGRRTSSYNEQFF.

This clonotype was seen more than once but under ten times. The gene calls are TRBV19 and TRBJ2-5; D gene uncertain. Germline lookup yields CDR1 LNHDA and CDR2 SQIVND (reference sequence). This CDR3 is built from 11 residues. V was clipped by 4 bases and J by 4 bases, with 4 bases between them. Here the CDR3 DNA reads TGTGCCAGTAGTACCACAGAGACCCAGTACTTC. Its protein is CASSTTETQYF.